A selection of T cell receptor beta chains follows, all from one sample in a study of T cells after yellow fever vaccination. TCRdb analysed the 5' RACE reads with MiXCR anew, one entry per CDR3 protein. The sample holds roughly 340,000 distinct CDR3 sequences, more than 8.5% seen once. Sequenced material: PBMCs, taken on the day of the first yellow fever vaccination. The receptors shown here come from a man between 18 and 35 years old who received the YFV17D yellow fever vaccine. CDR3s include the opening cysteine and the closing phenylalanine or tryptophan.

V,J,CDR3
TRBV20-1,TRBJ2-3,CRTAELFTDTQYF
TRBV7-9,TRBJ2-3,CASSSQRGGTDTQYF
TRBV3-1,TRBJ1-1,CASSQVGGRTEAFF
TRBV12-3/TRBV12-4,TRBJ1-2,CASSLRGPGQGIDHYFGYTF
TRBV6-5,TRBJ2-7,CASGRVDEQYF
TRBV6-5,TRBJ2-3,CASSYSPGDTQYF
TRBV5-1,TRBJ2-2,CASSLYGSGELFF
TRBV12-3/TRBV12-4,TRBJ1-1,CASTPSIWTEAFF
TRBV5-4,TRBJ2-5,CASKSSGSLMETQYF
TRBV6-1,TRBJ1-4,CASSELEGALTYNEKLFF
TRBV5-1,TRBJ2-1,CASSLGLADEQFF
TRBV6-4,TRBJ1-5,CASRSRDSRGFSSNQPQHF
TRBV6-2/TRBV6-3,TRBJ2-7,CASSQFDRVFREQYF
TRBV7-2,TRBJ2-5,CASSLVASGGQETQYF
TRBV6-1,TRBJ2-3,CASRNELGTDTQYF
TRBV7-2,TRBJ1-3,CASSLVALSGNTIYF
TRBV20-1,TRBJ2-5,CSAREGTLQETQYF
TRBV12-3/TRBV12-4,TRBJ2-1,CASSGTGGRNEQFF
TRBV7-2,TRBJ2-5,CASSGRWSGGAQETQYF
TRBV20-1,TRBJ2-7,CSAREEGPSFSYEQYF
TRBV7-2,TRBJ1-2,CASSATGGTGYTF
TRBV12-3/TRBV12-4,TRBJ1-1,CASSFGDELNTEAFF